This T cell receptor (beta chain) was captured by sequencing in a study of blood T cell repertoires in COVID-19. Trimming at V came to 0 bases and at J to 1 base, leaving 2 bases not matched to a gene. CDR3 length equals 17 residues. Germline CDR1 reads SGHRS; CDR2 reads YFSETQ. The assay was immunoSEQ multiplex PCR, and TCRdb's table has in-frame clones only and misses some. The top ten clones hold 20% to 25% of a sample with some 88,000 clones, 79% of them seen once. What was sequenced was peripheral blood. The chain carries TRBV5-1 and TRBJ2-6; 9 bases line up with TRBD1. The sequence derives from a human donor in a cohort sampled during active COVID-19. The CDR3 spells CASSLATGGSGANVLTF. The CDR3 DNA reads TGCGCCAGCAGCTTGGCGACAGGGGGGTCTGGGGCCAACGTCCTGACTTTC.